Below, 10 T cell receptor beta chains from the same sample are listed, as sequenced in a study of CD8+ T cells in alopecia areata (dated by TCRdb to about 2018). The library was produced with the immunoSEQ multiplex PCR assay. RNA was extracted from all samples and reverse transcribed into cDNA, which served as template for TCR sequencing. Entries here come from immuneACCESS through TCRdb and include only in-frame sequences with V and J called. Some clones fail to appear in such tables; in the studies checked, an unresolved V gene covers under half of the shortfall, and the cause of the remainder is unknown. Within this sample are approximately 98,000 clones, with around 59% of them counted one time only. The ten largest clones represent 20% to 25% of the sample. Sequencing was performed on CD8+ T cells sorted from blood. These receptors all stem from a human donor in good health.

The chain joins TRBV7-8 to TRBJ2-7; unclear D gene. V shed 1 base and J shed 6 bases, with 10 bases lying between them. The CDR3 is made up of 13 amino acids. Germline lookup yields CDR1 SGHVS and CDR2 FQNEAQ. The CDR3 sequence: CASSLVSGGEQYF. The CDR3 DNA follows: TGTGCCAGCAGCTTAGTCTCGGGCGGCGAGCAGTACTTC.

This chain uses TRBV29-1 with TRBJ1-2; D ambiguous. CDR1 is SQVTM and CDR2 is ANQGSEA in the germline V gene. The CDR3 has 12 amino acids. With 4 bases removed from V and 6 bases from J, the gap between germline ends came to 12 bases. The CDR3, as DNA: TGCAGCGTTGCTCGGGCAGCGGATGGCTACACCTTC. Its protein is CSVARAADGYTF.

This chain links TRBV30 with TRBJ1-6; D is uncertain. V shed 4 bases and J shed 9 bases, with 16 bases lying between them. The germline V gene encodes CDR1 GTSNPN and CDR2 SVGIG (reference sequence). This CDR3 region has 14 residues. The chain's CDR3 is CAWTSGAGTSPLHF. DNA for the CDR3: TGTGCCTGGACTTCGGGCGCAGGTACTTCACCCCTCCACTTT. Full variable domain (missing parts from reference TRBV30 and TRBJ1-6): SQTIHQWPATLVQPVGSPLSLECTVEGTSNPNLYWYRQAAGRGLQLLFYSVGIGQISSEVPQNLSASRPQDRQFILSSKKLLLSDSGFYLCAWTSGAGTSPLHFGNGTRLTVT.

This clone showed up just a few times. This chain joins TRBV10-3 and TRBJ2-2; TRBD1 agrees at 11 bases. CDR1 ENHRY and CDR2 SYGVKD come from the germline V gene. The CDR3 spans 14 residues. Trimming at V came to 4 bases and at J to 6 bases, leaving 1 base not matched to a gene. CDR3 coding DNA: TGTGCCATCAGTGGGGGACAGGGGGCCGGGGAGCTGTTTTTT. This gives the protein CAISGGQGAGELFF.

This clone appeared a single time. The chain links TRBV15 to TRBJ2-7; TRBD1 matches at 7 bases. V shed 0 bases, J shed 7 bases, and the junction held 18 bases outside the gene matches. CDR1 LNHNV and CDR2 YYDKDF come from the germline V gene (reference sequence). This CDR3 is built from 18 residues. CDR3 loop: CATSRDDIWGQGVGEQYF. The CDR3 region has the DNA TGTGCCACCAGCAGAGATGATATTTGGGGCCAGGGGGTTGGGGAGCAGTACTTC.

CDR3: CASEDSRGTDTQYF. In DNA, the CDR3 is TGTGCCAGCGAAGACTCTCGGGGCACAGATACGCAGTATTTT. This chain uses TRBV6-5 with TRBJ2-3, with D unresolved. This CDR3 is built from 14 residues. Germline V gives CDR1 MNHEY, CDR2 SVGAGI. V was shortened by 8 bases and J by 1 base, with 13 bases between the two germline ends.

The chain recombines TRBV27 with TRBJ2-2; D is undetermined. The V gene lost 5 bases and the J gene lost 5 bases, with 9 bases spanning the gap. The CDR3 covers 13 residues. Per germline, CDR1 MNHEY and CDR2 SMNVEV (reference sequence). CDR3 in DNA: TGTGCCAGCAGTCGGAGACGAACCGGGGAGCTGTTTTTT. It yields the protein CASSRRRTGELFF.

The chain combines TRBV4-1 with TRBJ1-6; no definite D call. CDR1 MGHRA and CDR2 YSYEKL come from the germline V gene. Trimming cost V 1 base and J 6 bases, with 10 bases left between them. This CDR3 contains 15 residues. The CDR3 loop is CASSQVEGPNSPLHF. Written as DNA, the CDR3 is TGCGCCAGCAGCCAAGTCGAGGGCCCTAATTCACCCCTCCACTTT.

The chain has TRBV6-1 and TRBJ1-3; D unclear. The ends were cut back, 2 bases at V and 0 bases at J, with 8 bases in the middle. The CDR3 spans 15 residues. In germline, CDR1 is MNHNS, CDR2 SASEGT. The CDR3 sequence: CASSEQESSGNTIYF. CDR3 sequence (DNA): TGTGCCAGCAGTGAACAGGAGAGCTCTGGAAACACCATATATTTT.

About this clone: This may stem from a read error, because a much larger clone lies one nucleotide away. The rearrangement joins TRBV5-6 to TRBJ2-7, with TRBD1 matching 9 bases. The V segment lost 0 bases and the J segment 2 bases; nucleotides outside the gene matches: 0. The V gene's germline CDR1 is SGHDT and CDR2 YYEEEE. This CDR3 contains 14 residues. The CDR3 DNA follows: TGTGCCAGCAGCTTGGGGACAGGGGCCTACGAGCAGTACTTC. Translated: CASSLGTGAYEQYF.